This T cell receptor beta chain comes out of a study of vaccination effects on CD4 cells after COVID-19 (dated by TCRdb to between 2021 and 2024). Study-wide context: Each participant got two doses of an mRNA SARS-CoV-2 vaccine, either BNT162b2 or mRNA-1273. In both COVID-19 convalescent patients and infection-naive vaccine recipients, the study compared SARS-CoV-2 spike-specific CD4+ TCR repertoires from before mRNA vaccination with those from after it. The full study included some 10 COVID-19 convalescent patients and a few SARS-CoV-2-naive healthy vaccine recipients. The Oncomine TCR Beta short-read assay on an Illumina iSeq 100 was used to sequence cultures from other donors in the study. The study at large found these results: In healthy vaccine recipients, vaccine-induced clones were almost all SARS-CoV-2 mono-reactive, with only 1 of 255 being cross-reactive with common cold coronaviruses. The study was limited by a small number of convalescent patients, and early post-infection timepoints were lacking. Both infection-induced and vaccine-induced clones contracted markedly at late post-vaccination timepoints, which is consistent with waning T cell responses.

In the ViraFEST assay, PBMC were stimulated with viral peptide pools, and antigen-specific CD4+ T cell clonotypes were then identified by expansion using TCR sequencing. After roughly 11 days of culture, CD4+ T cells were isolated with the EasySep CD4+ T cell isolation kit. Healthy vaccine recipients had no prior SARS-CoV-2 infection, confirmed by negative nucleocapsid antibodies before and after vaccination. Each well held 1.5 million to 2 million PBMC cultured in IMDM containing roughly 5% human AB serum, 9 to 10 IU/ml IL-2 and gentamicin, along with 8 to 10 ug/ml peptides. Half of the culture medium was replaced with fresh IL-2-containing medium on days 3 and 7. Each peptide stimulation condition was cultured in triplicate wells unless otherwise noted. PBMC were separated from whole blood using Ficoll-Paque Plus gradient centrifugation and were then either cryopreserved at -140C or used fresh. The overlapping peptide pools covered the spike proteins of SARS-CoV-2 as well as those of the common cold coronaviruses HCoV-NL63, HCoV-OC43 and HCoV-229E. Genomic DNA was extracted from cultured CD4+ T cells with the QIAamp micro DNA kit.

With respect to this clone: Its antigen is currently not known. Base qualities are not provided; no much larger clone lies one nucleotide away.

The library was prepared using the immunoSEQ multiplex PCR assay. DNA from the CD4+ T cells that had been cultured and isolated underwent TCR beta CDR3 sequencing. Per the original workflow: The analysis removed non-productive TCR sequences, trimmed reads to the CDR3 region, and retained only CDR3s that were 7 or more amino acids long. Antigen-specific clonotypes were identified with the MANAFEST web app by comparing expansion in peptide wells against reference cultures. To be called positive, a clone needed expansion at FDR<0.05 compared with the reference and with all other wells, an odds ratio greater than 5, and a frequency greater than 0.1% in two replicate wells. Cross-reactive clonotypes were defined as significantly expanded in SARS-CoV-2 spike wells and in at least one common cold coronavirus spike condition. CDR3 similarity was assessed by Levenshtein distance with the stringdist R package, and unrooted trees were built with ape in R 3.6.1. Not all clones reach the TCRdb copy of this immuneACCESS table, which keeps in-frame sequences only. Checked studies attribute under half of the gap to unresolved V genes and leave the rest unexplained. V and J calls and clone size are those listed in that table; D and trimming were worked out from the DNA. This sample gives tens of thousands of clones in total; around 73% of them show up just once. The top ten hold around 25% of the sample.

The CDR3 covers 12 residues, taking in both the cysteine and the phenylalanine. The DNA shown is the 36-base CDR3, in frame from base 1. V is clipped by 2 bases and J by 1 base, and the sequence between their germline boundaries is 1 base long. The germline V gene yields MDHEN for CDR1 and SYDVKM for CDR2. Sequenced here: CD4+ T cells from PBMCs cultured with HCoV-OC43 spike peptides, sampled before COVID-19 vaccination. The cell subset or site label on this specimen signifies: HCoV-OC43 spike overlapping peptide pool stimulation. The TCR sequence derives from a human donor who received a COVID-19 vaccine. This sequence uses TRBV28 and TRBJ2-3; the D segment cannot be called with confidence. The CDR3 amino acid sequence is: CASSLRTDTQYF. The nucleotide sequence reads TGTGCCAGCAGTTTACGCACAGATACGCAGTATTTT. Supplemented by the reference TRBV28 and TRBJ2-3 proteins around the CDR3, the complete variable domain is DVKVTQSSRYLVKRTGEKVFLECVQDMDHENMFWYRQDPGLGLRLIYFSYDVKMKEKGDIPEGYSVSREKKERFSLILESASTNQTSMYLCASSLRTDTQYFGPGTRLTVL.